Listed here are 12 T cell receptor beta chains from one sample, sequenced in a study of blood T cell repertoires in COVID-19. Profiled with immunoSEQ multiplex PCR; TCRdb holds only in-frame clones, not every one. The data contain roughly 250,000 clones, about 87% of them singletons. Sequencing was performed on peripheral blood. These receptors all stem from a middle-aged woman with acute or convalescent COVID-19.

As concerns this clone: At one boundary the junction diverges from the germline segment, which might be a read error. The chain links TRBV7-2 to TRBJ2-3, with 7 positions matching TRBD2. In germline, CDR1 is SGHTA, CDR2 FQGNSA. The CDR3 length is 15 residues. CDR3 sequence (DNA): TGTGCTAGCAGCTTAGGAACGGGGGGTTTTGATACGCAGTATTTT. Encoded protein: CASSLGTGGFDTQYF. Based on the CDR3 plus reference TRBV7-2 and TRBJ2-3, the full variable domain is GAGVSQSPSNKVTEKGKDVELRCDPISGHTALYWYRQSLGQGLEFLIYFQGNSAPDKSGLPSDRFSAERTGGSVSTLTIQRTQQEDSAVYLCASSLGTGGFDTQYFGPGTRLTVL.

The chain carries TRBV3-1 (or the pseudogene TRBV3-2) and TRBJ2-1; 13 bases agree with TRBD2. CDR3 length equals 16 residues. The germline V gene encodes CDR1 LGHDT and CDR2 YNNKEL (reference sequence). J was trimmed by 7 bases and V by 4 bases; bases with no gene match: 7. CDR3 protein: CASSLWTSGGRNEQFF. The CDR3, as DNA: TGTGCCAGCAGCCTTTGGACTAGCGGGGGTCGGAATGAGCAGTTCTTC.

CDR3: CASTPRGEGNTEAFF. CDR3 sequence (DNA): TGTGCCAGCACCCCCCGGGGGGAGGGGAACACTGAAGCTTTCTTT. The chain combines TRBV18 with TRBJ1-1; a weak D match, TRBD1 (5 bases). CDR1 is KGHSH and CDR2 is LQKENI in the germline V gene. This CDR3 is built from 15 residues. The V end was cut by 8 bases, the J end by 1 base, with 17 bases between.

This chain connects TRBV6-5 to TRBJ1-2; TRBD1 is a possible D gene (5 bases). The V end was cut by 6 bases, the J end by 6 bases, with 17 bases between. The CDR3 length is 14 residues. CDR1 and CDR2 from the germline V gene are MNHEY and SVGAGI. This CDR3 reads CASRADRILHGYTF. In DNA form, the CDR3 reads TGTGCCAGCAGGGCTGACAGAATATTGCATGGCTACACCTTC.

This clone showed up just once. The chain couples TRBV29-1 to TRBJ1-2, with D possibly matching TRBD1 (6 bases). The CDR3 length is 12 residues. Trimming stripped 6 bases from V and 8 bases from J, with 16 bases between. CDR1 SQVTM and CDR2 ANQGSEA come from the germline V gene. CDR3 in DNA: TGCAGCGTCCCTGGGACAACCGGGGGCTACACCTTC. Its translation is CSVPGTTGGYTF.

This clone showed up just once. This specimen includes other DNA sequences encoding the same CDR3. The rearrangement links TRBV6-5 to TRBJ1-1, with no clear D. CDR1 is MNHEY and CDR2 is SVGAGI in the germline V gene. Trimming pared 6 bases from V and 1 base from J, leaving 12 bases between. The CDR3 runs to 14 residues. The CDR3 DNA sequence: TGTGCCAGCAGCCCCAGAGGGAGGAACACTGAAGCTTTCTTT. Protein sequence: CASSPRGRNTEAFF.

CDR3: CASSVSGGHYNEQFF. The CDR3, as DNA: TGTGCCAGCAGCGTTAGCGGGGGGCATTACAATGAGCAGTTCTTC. J is TRBJ2-1 and V is TRBV9, with 10 positions matching TRBD2. Germline trimming cut 2 bases from V and 4 bases from J; bases unmatched to any gene: 3. This CDR3 comprises 15 residues. The germline V gene has CDR1 SGDLS and CDR2 YYNGEE. Complete variable domain (other parts from reference TRBV9 and TRBJ2-1): DSGVTQTPKHLITATGQRVTLRCSPRSGDLSVYWYQQSLDQGLQFLIQYYNGEERAKGNILERFSAQQFPDLHSELNLSSLELGDSALYFCASSVSGGHYNEQFFGPGTRLTVL.

This chain's CDR3 is CASSSQGSQETQYF. The CDR3 region has the DNA TGCGCCAGCAGCTCACAGGGATCCCAAGAGACCCAGTACTTC. This chain uses TRBV5-1 with TRBJ2-5; a weak D match, TRBD1 (6 bases). Trimming removed 3 bases at V and 1 base at J, with 10 bases between. CDR3 length equals 14 residues. Looked up from germline, CDR1 is SGHRS and CDR2 is YFSETQ.

V is TRBV24-1 and J is TRBJ2-3; TRBD1 agrees at 11 bases. The CDR3 is made up of 16 amino acids. Looked up from germline, CDR1 is KGHDR and CDR2 is SFDVKD. V lost 2 bases and J lost 5; bases outside the gene matches: 5. In DNA form, the CDR3 reads TGTGCCACCAGTGATTCTGGGACAGGGGGGGGAGATACGCAGTATTTT. It specifies CATSDSGTGGGDTQYF.

The chain carries TRBV12-3 or TRBV12-4 and TRBJ1-2; unclear D gene. The germline V and J ends were trimmed by 6 bases and 8 bases, with 16 bases remaining between them. The CDR3 has 13 residues. The CDR3 spells CASSLSSLSGYTF. The DNA for the CDR3 is TGTGCCAGCAGCCTAAGCTCCCTCTCCGGCTACACCTTC.

The chain is built from TRBV7-8 and TRBJ2-1, with 9 bases fitting TRBD1. The CDR3 extends over 16 amino acids. V lost 5 bases to trimming and J lost 9 bases; unmatched junction nucleotides: 14. The germline CDR1 and CDR2 sequences are SGHVS and FQNEAQ. The CDR3 loop is CASSAAPGQGKGEQFF. CDR3 nucleotides: TGTGCCAGCAGCGCAGCTCCGGGACAGGGTAAGGGTGAGCAGTTCTTC.

The chain recombines TRBV6-6 with TRBJ1-5; 11 bases match TRBD1. Germline CDR1 MNHNY, CDR2 SVGAGI (reference sequence). After removal of 6 bases from V and 6 bases from J, the junction contained 19 bases not matched to a gene. The CDR3 spans 19 residues. The CDR3 DNA follows: TGTGCCAGCAGCTTGGGTAGGACAGGGGGCGCCTCGGGTCGTCAGCCCCAGCATTTT. Translating gives CASSLGRTGGASGRQPQHF.